This T cell receptor beta chain was profiled in a study of early T cells in non-severe SARS-CoV-2 infection. About the study: Chains stayed unpaired after sequencing of bulk RNA from unsorted whole blood. Overall study findings and caveats: VDJdb matching favored anti-spike CD8 responses, missing private and CD4 specificities.

The V and J ends lost 0 bases and 4 bases respectively, with 9 bases between them. Germline CDR1 is SQVTM and CDR2 is ANQGSEA. The CDR3 extends over 13 amino acids. The sample holds many counts of this clonotype. Antigen specificity is unknown. Attachment of unique molecular identifiers to individual cDNA molecules was performed. TCRdb re-called the 5' RACE reads with MiXCR, one entry per CDR3 protein. This table has around 33,000 distinct CDR3 sequences, about 4.5% appearing once. The chain employs TRBV29-1 and TRBJ1-2; maybe TRBD1 (5 bases). The clonotype comes from an adult who was a healthcare worker with PCR-confirmed SARS-CoV-2 infection or an uninfected control (not recorded which). Material for sequencing was whole blood. In nucleotides, the CDR3 is TGCAGCGTTGAAGATGGGGGAGGCTATGGCTACACCTTC. Its protein is CSVEDGGGYGYTF. The full variable domain, with the rest looked up from reference TRBV29-1 and TRBJ1-2, is SAVISQKPSRDICQRGTSLTIQCQVDSQVTMMFWYRQQPGQSLTLIATANQGSEATYESGFVIDKFPISRPNLTFSTLTVSNMSPEDSSIYLCSVEDGGGYGYTFGSGTRLTVV.